This T cell receptor beta chain came from a study of blood T cell repertoires in COVID-19. Germline CDR1 SGHRS, CDR2 YFSETQ. The CDR3 extends over 15 amino acids. V was clipped by 5 bases and J by 3 bases; unmatched bases: 8. TCRdb keeps only in-frame clones here, not all; method: immunoSEQ multiplex PCR. The sample has roughly 140,000 clones; around 85% are singletons. Sequencing input: peripheral blood. The clonotype comes from a man aged 45-65 years with acute or convalescent COVID-19. The rearrangement links TRBV5-1 to TRBJ1-2, with 9 positions matching TRBD1. The DNA for the CDR3 is TGCGCCAGCAGGGGGACAGGGAGCAAAGACTATGGCTACACCTTC. Amino acids: CASRGTGSKDYGYTF.